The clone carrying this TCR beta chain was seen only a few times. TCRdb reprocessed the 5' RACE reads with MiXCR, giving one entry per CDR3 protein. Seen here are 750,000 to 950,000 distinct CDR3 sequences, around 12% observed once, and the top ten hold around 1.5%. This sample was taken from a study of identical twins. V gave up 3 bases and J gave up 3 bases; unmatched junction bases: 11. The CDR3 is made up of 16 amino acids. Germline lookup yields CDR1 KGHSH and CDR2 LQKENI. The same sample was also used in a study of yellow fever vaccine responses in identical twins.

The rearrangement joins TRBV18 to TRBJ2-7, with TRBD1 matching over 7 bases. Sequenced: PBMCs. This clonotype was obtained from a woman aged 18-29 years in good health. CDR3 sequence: CASSPQSGQIIYEQYF. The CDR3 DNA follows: TGTGCCAGCTCACCGCAATCGGGACAGATCATCTACGAGCAGTACTTC.